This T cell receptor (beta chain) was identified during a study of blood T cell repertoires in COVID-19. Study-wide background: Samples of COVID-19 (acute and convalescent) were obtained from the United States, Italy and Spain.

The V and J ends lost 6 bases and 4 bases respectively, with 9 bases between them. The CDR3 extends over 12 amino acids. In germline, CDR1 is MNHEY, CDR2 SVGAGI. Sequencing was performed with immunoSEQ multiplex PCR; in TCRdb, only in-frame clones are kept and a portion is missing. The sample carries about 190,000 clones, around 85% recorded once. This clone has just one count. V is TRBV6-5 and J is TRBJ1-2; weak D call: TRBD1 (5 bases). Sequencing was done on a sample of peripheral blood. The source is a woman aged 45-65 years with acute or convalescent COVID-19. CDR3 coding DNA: TGTGCCAGCAGCAGGGAACCCTATGGCTACACCTTC. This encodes CASSREPYGYTF.